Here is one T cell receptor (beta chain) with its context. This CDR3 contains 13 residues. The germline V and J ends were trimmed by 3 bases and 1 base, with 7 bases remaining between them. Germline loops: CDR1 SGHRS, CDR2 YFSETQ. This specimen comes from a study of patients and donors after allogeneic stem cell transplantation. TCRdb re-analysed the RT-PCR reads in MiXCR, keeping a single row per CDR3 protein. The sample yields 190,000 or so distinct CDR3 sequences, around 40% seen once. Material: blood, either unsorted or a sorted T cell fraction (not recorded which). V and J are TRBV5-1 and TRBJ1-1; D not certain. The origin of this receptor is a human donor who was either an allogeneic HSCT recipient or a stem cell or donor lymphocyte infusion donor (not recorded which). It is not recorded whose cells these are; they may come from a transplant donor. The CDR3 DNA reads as TGCGCCAGCAGCTGGGAACCGAACACTGAAGCTTTCTTT. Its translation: CASSWEPNTEAFF.